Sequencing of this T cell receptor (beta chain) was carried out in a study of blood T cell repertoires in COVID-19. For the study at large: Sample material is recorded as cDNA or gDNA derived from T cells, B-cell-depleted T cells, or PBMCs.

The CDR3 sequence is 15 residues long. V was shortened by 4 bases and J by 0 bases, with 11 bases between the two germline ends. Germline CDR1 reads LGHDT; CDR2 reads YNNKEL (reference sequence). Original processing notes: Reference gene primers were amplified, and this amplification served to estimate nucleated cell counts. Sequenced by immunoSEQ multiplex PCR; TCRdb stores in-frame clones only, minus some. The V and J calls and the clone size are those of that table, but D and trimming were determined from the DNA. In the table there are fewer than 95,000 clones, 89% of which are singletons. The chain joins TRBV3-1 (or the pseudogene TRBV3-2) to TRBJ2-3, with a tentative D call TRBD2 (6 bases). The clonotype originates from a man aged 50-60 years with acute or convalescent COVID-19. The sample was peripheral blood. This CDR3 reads CASSPLAPSTDTQYF. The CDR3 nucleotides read TGTGCCAGCAGCCCGCTAGCGCCAAGCACAGATACGCAGTATTTT.